The TCR beta chain under discussion was sequenced for a study of cytomegalovirus exposure and HLA in healthy donors. The germline CDR1 and CDR2 sequences are SGHNT and YYREEE (reference sequence). Between the trimmed V and J ends, which lost 2 bases and 4 bases, there was a span of 9 bases. The CDR3 consists of 13 residues. Concerning this clone itself: Its target is not known.

As for the donors, each was a healthy bone marrow donor. Regarding the study as a whole: In all likelihood, a cluster of highly shared sequence variants was a sequencing artifact.

PCR used 60 Vbeta primers and 13 Jbeta primers. Clones were read by immunoSEQ multiplex PCR, and TCRdb kept only the in-frame ones, dropping some. Of 150,000 to 200,000 clones detected, around four fifths appear once; the ten largest clones hold around 0.8%. The sample comprised PBMCs. This clonotype originated in a woman aged 18-30 years in good health and CMV-seronegative. The V gene is TRBV5-4, the J gene TRBJ2-5; D ambiguous. This CDR3 reads CASSFLVSETQYF. The CDR3 DNA sequence: TGTGCCAGCAGCTTTTTAGTATCAGAGACCCAGTACTTC.